This TCR beta chain was recovered during a study of blood T cell repertoires in COVID-19. Looked up from germline, CDR1 is MNHEY and CDR2 is SVGEGT. J was trimmed by 2 bases and V by 6 bases; bases with no gene match: 4. The CDR3 loop spans 16 amino acids. This table comes from immunoSEQ multiplex PCR, and its TCRdb copy is limited to in-frame clones, with some not included. This table holds 50,000 to 65,000 clones, roughly four fifths found once. The V gene is TRBV6-2 or TRBV6-3, the J gene TRBJ2-2; TRBD2 matches 12 bases. The sequenced sample was peripheral blood. The sequence derives from a woman in her fifties or sixties with active or convalescent COVID-19. CDR3 in amino acids: CASSLAGGPNTGELFF. DNA of the CDR3: TGTGCCAGCAGCCTAGCGGGAGGGCCCAACACCGGGGAGCTGTTTTTT.